The 13 T cell receptor beta chains below were found in one sample sequenced in a study of blood T cell repertoires in COVID-19. TCRdb keeps only in-frame clones here, not all; method: immunoSEQ multiplex PCR. The sample consists of a few hundred thousand clones, nearly 90% of them appearing once. Sequenced input: PBMCs or T cells enriched from blood (not recorded which). Receptors originate from a woman aged 55-69 years who had recovered from COVID-19.

The rearrangement uses TRBV5-1 and TRBJ1-2; D perhaps matches TRBD1 (6 bases). V dropped 3 bases and J dropped 4 bases, with 13 bases sitting between them. CDR3 length: 14 residues. Germline assignment: CDR1 SGHRS and CDR2 YFSETQ. The CDR3, as DNA: TGCGCCAGCAGCTCGGGGGCGGGGGCCTATGGCTACACCTTC. Translation gives CASSSGAGAYGYTF.

The chain has TRBV18 and TRBJ1-3, with D maybe TRBD1 (5 bases). Germline V lookup: CDR1 KGHSH, CDR2 LQKENI. This CDR3 has 17 amino acids. V was pared by 2 bases and J by 0 bases, with 14 bases between. CDR3: CASSPYQGSLSGNTIYF. DNA for the CDR3: TGTGCCAGCTCACCATATCAGGGTTCTCTCTCTGGAAACACCATATATTTT.

J is TRBJ2-3 and V is TRBV20-1; the match to TRBD2 covers 8 bases. From germline, CDR1 is DFQATT and CDR2 SNEGSKA (reference sequence). This CDR3 spans 16 amino acids. J lost 0 bases, V lost 3 bases, and 8 bases had no gene match. DNA for the CDR3: TGCAGTGCTAGTACGCTAGCGGGTTTTAGCACAGATACGCAGTATTTT. Translated: CSASTLAGFSTDTQYF.

J is TRBJ2-5 and V is TRBV15; 10 bases agree with TRBD1. Germline V CDR1 and CDR2: LNHNV, YYDKDF (reference sequence). This CDR3 comprises 18 residues. The J segment lost 4 bases and the V segment lost 0 bases, leaving 11 bases of the junction unmatched. The CDR3 DNA reads TGTGCCACCAGCAGAGATCGAGTGGGACAGGGGTGGAGAGAGACCCAGTACTTC. This codes for CATSRDRVGQGWRETQYF.

The chain is built from TRBV28 and TRBJ1-2; possible D gene TRBD1, 6 bases. From germline, CDR1 is MDHEN and CDR2 SYDVKM. The CDR3 is 12 amino acids. V shed 8 bases and J shed 1 base, with 8 bases lying between them. CDR3 in amino acids: CASSDSNYGYTF. CDR3 in DNA: TGTGCCAGCTCGGACAGTAACTATGGCTACACCTTC.

The rearrangement uses TRBV27 and TRBJ1-4; the match to TRBD1 covers 10 bases. The germline V gene encodes CDR1 MNHEY and CDR2 SMNVEV (reference sequence). The trim removed 6 bases at V and 6 bases at J, leaving 4 bases unmatched. The CDR3 is 14 amino acids. CDR3 sequence: CASSRGTGDEKLFF. The CDR3 nucleotides read TGTGCCAGCAGCAGGGGGACAGGGGATGAAAAACTGTTTTTT.

The V gene is TRBV15, the J gene TRBJ2-1, with D possibly being TRBD2 (6 bases). The CDR3 extends over 19 amino acids. Germline CDR1 and CDR2: LNHNV and YYDKDF (reference sequence). V was pared by 0 bases and J by 7 bases, with 25 bases between. CDR3 sequence reads: CATSREGGEPVERENEQFF. For the CDR3, the DNA is TGTGCCACCAGCAGAGAGGGCGGGGAGCCCGTCGAACGTGAGAATGAGCAGTTCTTC.

For the CDR3, the DNA is TGTGCCAGCAGGTCCGGGACAGGGACAGTTTATACGCAGTATTTT. Amino acids: CASRSGTGTVYTQYF. V and J are TRBV6-5 and TRBJ2-3, with 9 bases that match TRBD1. V dropped 6 bases and J dropped 7; count of bases not matched to a gene: 11. CDR1 and CDR2 from the germline V gene are MNHEY and SVGAGI. The CDR3 extends over 15 amino acids.

This rearrangement joins TRBV28 to TRBJ1-5; possible D gene TRBD1, 5 bases. This CDR3 is built from 15 residues. Germline V CDR1 and CDR2: MDHEN, SYDVKM. The V and J ends lost 6 bases and 5 bases respectively, with 17 bases between them. CDR3 DNA sequence: TGTGCCAGCAGCCGAGGAGGCGCGGGGGATCAGCCCCAGCATTTT. This sequence encodes CASSRGGAGDQPQHF.

The chain joins TRBV11-3 to TRBJ2-3; 7 bases agree with TRBD1. V gave up 5 bases and J gave up 0 bases; unmatched junction bases: 5. This CDR3 comprises 15 residues. In germline, CDR1 is SGHNT, CDR2 YENEEA. The CDR3 region is CASSRQGPSTDTQYF. CDR3 nucleotides: TGTGCCAGCAGCCGACAGGGACCTAGCACAGATACGCAGTATTTT.

The chain is built from TRBV30 and TRBJ1-2; D unclear. Germline assignment: CDR1 GTSNPN and CDR2 SVGIG (reference sequence). With 8 bases removed from V and 5 bases from J, the gap between germline ends came to 9 bases. This CDR3 has 10 amino acids. The CDR3: CAGSGYGYTF. As DNA, the CDR3 is TGTGCCGGGTCGGGATATGGCTACACCTTC.

CDR3 protein: CASRPPLRGEAFF. The CDR3 coding sequence is TGTGCCAGCAGACCGCCACTGAGGGGGGAAGCTTTCTTT. V gene TRBV5-5 combines with J gene TRBJ1-1; tentatively, D is TRBD1 (6 bases). V lost 5 bases and J lost 8, with 16 bases in between. The CDR3 has 13 amino acids. The germline V gene has CDR1 SGHKS and CDR2 YYEKEE (reference sequence).

The rearrangement links TRBV28 to TRBJ1-2; no clear D. The CDR3 has 13 amino acids. Germline assignment: CDR1 MDHEN and CDR2 SYDVKM. V lost 6 bases to trimming and J lost 6 bases, with 14 bases between them. The CDR3 region is CASSPGGRDGYTF. The CDR3 nucleotides read TGTGCCAGCAGCCCTGGAGGAAGGGATGGCTACACCTTC.